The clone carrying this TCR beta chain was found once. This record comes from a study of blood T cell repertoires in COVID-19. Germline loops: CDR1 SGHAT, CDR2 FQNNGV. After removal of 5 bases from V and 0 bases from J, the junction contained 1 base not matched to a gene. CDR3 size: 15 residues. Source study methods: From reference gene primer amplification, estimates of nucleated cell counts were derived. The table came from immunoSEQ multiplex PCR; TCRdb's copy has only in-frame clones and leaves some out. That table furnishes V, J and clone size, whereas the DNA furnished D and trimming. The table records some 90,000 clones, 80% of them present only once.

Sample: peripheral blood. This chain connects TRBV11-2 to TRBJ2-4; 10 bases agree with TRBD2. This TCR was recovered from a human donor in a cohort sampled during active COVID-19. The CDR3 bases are TGTGCCAGCAGCCGGACTAGCGGAGCCAAAAACATTCAGTACTTC. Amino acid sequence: CASSRTSGAKNIQYF.